Listed below are T cell receptor beta chains from one sample, sequenced in a study of technical replicates of blood from several donors. Some clones are missing from TCRdb's copy, which holds only in-frame ones; the method was immunoSEQ multiplex PCR. The sample has around 80,000 clones, 94% seen once; the top ten hold 0.35% to 0.4%. Sequencing used T cells isolated from PBMCs. All receptors derive from a human donor in good health. CDR3s include the opening cysteine and the closing phenylalanine or tryptophan. The D gene is left open where the match is weak. Some rows mark clone size as missing; the rest say once, few, many or name a class of expanded clone.

>TRBJ2-3|TRBV9|.|TRBD2
CASSASRTSGSSTDTQYF
TGTGCCAGCAGCGCATCTAGGACTAGCGGGTCTAGCACAGATACGCAGTATTTT
>TRBJ1-5|TRBV28|once|.
CASRVVRGNQPQHF
TGTGCCAGCAGGGTGGTACGGGGAAATCAGCCCCAGCATTTT
>TRBJ2-1|TRBV7-6|.|.
CASSSAGTSYNEQFF
TGTGCCAGCAGCTCCGCGGGGACGTCCTACAATGAGCAGTTCTTC
>TRBJ1-4|TRBV7-9|.|.
CASSFGQLNQKLFF
TGTGCCAGCAGCTTTGGACAGCTGAATCAAAAACTGTTTTTT
>TRBJ2-5|TRBV5-4|.|.
CASSLGNGQETQYF
TGTGCCAGCAGCTTGGGTAACGGCCAAGAGACCCAGTACTTC
>TRBJ2-2|TRBV14|.|.
CASSQVSWERELFF
TGTGCCAGCAGCCAAGTATCGTGGGAGAGGGAGCTGTTTTTT
>TRBJ1-5|TRBV2|.|TRBD1
CASSGETGGAIGNQPQHF
TGTGCCAGCAGTGGGGAGACAGGGGGCGCGATAGGCAATCAGCCCCAGCATTTT
>TRBJ2-7|TRBV4-1|.|.
CASSQDQGSEQYF
TGCGCCAGCAGCCAAGACCAGGGTTCCGAGCAGTACTTC
>TRBJ1-1|TRBV5-1|few|.
CASSPLGTSLPEAFF
TGCGCCAGCAGCCCACTCGGGACATCCCTTCCGGAAGCTTTCTTT
>TRBJ1-1|TRBV6-5|.|.
CASSYSGVTEAFF
TGTGCCAGCAGTTACTCCGGGGTTACTGAAGCTTTCTTT
>TRBJ2-3|TRBV11-3|.|.
CASSLGTIGDTQYF
TGTGCCAGCAGCTTAGGGACTATAGGAGATACGCAGTATTTT
>TRBJ1-1|TRBV6-1|.|.
CASSEGGASAFF
TGTGCCAGCAGTGAAGGCGGGGCGTCGGCTTTCTTT
>TRBJ2-5|TRBV6-5|.|TRBD1
CASRTPGQGRETQYF
TGTGCCAGCAGAACCCCGGGACAGGGTCGAGAGACCCAGTACTTC
>TRBJ2-1|TRBV29-1|.|.
CSVVKSESYNEQFF
TGCAGCGTTGTCAAGTCGGAGTCCTACAATGAGCAGTTCTTC
>TRBJ1-3|TRBV11-2|.|.
CASSPSTDSGVHGNTIYF
TGTGCCAGCAGCCCTTCCACGGACAGCGGTGTTCATGGAAACACCATATATTTT
>TRBJ1-1|TRBV27|.|TRBD1
CASGPSGQGAQWDF
TGTGCCAGCGGGCCATCGGGACAGGGGGCCCAATGGGACTTT
>TRBJ2-2|TRBV7-9|.|.
CASSLGGLNTGELFF
TGTGCCAGCAGCTTAGGAGGGCTGAACACCGGGGAGCTGTTTTTT
>TRBJ1-1|TRBV9|.|.
CASSPNGEMNTEAFF
TGTGCCAGCAGCCCCAATGGGGAGATGAACACTGAAGCTTTCTTT
>TRBJ1-2|TRBV5-1|.|.
CASSPGEGVDYGYTF
TGCGCCAGCAGCCCGGGTGAGGGGGTGGACTATGGCTACACCTTC
>TRBJ2-5|TRBV9|once|.
CASSAELSLQETQYF
TGTGCCAGCAGCGCAGAACTAAGCCTCCAAGAGACCCAGTACTTC
>TRBJ2-7|TRBV4-3|.|.
CASSQALQDIYEQYF
TGCGCCAGCAGCCAAGCGTTACAGGACATCTACGAGCAGTACTTC
>TRBJ2-3|TRBV7-3|.|.
CASSLILTDTQYF
TGTGCCAGCAGCTTAATCCTTACAGATACGCAGTATTTT
>TRBJ2-3|TRBV2|.|TRBD2
CASRAGVSTDTQYF
TGTGCCAGCAGGGCGGGGGTGAGCACAGATACGCAGTATTTT
>TRBJ2-7|TRBV7-9|.|TRBD1
CASSGWDREGAYEQYF
TGTGCCAGCAGCGGCTGGGACAGGGAAGGCGCCTACGAGCAGTACTTC
>TRBJ1-4|TRBV5-1|.|.
CASSRDLTNEKLFF
TGCGCCAGCAGCCGAGATTTGACTAATGAAAAACTGTTTTTT
>TRBJ2-7|TRBV27|.|.
CASSLHPTDYEQYF
TGTGCCAGCAGTTTACATCCGACAGACTACGAGCAGTACTTC
>TRBJ2-7|TRBV7-9|.|.
CASSLSGDSYEQYF
TGTGCCAGCAGCTTATCCGGGGATAGCTACGAGCAGTACTTC
>TRBJ2-2|TRBV5-8|.|.
CASSVAGLSTGELFF
TGTGCCAGCAGCGTCGCAGGGTTAAGCACCGGGGAGCTGTTTTTT
>TRBJ2-5|TRBV13|.|.
CASSEARFGETQYF
TGTGCCAGCAGCGAGGCGCGCTTCGGGGAGACCCAGTACTTC
>TRBJ2-2|TRBV12-5|.|.
CASGLEGGNTGELFF
TGTGCTAGTGGTTTGGAAGGAGGGAACACCGGGGAGCTGTTTTTT
>TRBJ2-3|TRBV19|.|TRBD2
CASAPGTSGRELADTQYF
TGTGCCAGTGCACCCGGGACTAGCGGGAGGGAGTTAGCAGATACGCAGTATTTT
>TRBJ2-7|TRBV30|.|TRBD1
CAWRGVTGGLGEQYF
TGTGCCTGGAGGGGGGTAACAGGGGGCTTAGGCGAGCAGTACTTC
>TRBJ2-3|TRBV9|.|TRBD2
CASSYRSGGTDTQYF
TGTGCCAGCAGCTATCGTAGCGGGGGCACAGATACGCAGTATTTT